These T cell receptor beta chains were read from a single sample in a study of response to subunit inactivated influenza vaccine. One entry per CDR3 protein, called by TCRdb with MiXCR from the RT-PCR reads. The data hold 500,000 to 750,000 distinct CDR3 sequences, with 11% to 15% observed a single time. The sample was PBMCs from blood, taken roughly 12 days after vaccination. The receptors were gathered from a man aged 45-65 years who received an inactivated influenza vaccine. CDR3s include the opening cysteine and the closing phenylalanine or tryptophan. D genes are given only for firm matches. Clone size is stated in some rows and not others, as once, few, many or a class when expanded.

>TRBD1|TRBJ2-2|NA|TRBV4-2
TGTGCCAGCAGCCAGGAACCGGGACAGGGCACCGGGGAGCTGTTTTTT
CASSQEPGQGTGELFF
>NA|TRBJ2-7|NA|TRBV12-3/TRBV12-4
TGTGCCAGCAGTTTACACAACTCCTACGAGCAGTACTTC
CASSLHNSYEQYF
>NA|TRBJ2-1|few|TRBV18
TGTGCCAGCTCACCGGTGGGTCTGTCGGGGGCGCGCGATGAGCAGTTCTTC
CASSPVGLSGARDEQFF
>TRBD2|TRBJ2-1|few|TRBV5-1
TGCGCCAGCAGCTTGTCGGTCGGGAGGCACAATGAGCAGTTCTTC
CASSLSVGRHNEQFF
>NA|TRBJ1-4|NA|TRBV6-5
TGTGCCAGCAGTTACGCCGCAACTAATGAAAAACTGTTTTTT
CASSYAATNEKLFF
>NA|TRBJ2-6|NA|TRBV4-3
TGCGCCAGCAGCCCGACGGGGGCCAACGTCCTGACTTTC
CASSPTGANVLTF
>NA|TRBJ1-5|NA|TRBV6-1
TGTGCCAGCAGTGAAGGATCTTTGCGTCAGCCCCAGCATTTT
CASSEGSLRQPQHF
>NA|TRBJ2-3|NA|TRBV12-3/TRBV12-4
TGTGCCAGCACCTCCCCCACAGATACGCAGTATTTT
CASTSPTDTQYF
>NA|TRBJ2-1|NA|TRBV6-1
TGTGCCAGCAGTCCTCTGGAGACAGCGTCCTCCTACAATGAGCAGTTCTTC
CASSPLETASSYNEQFF
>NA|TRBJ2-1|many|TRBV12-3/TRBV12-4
TGTGCCAGCAGTTTAGCTCTACAGGGCTACAATGAGCAGTTCTTC
CASSLALQGYNEQFF
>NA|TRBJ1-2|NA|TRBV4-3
TGCGCCAGCAGCCAAGAAGTGGGTAACTATGGCTACACCTTC
CASSQEVGNYGYTF
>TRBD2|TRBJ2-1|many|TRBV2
TGTGCCAGCAGTGTGGGTTCGGGAGGGAGCAACGAGCAGTTCTTC
CASSVGSGGSNEQFF
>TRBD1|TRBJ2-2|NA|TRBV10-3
TGTGCCATCAGTGAATTACCGACAGGGACCGGGGAGCTGTTTTTT
CAISELPTGTGELFF
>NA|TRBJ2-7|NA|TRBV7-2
TGTGCCAGCAGCAACGCCGGTACCGTGGTCGAGCAGTACTTC
CASSNAGTVVEQYF
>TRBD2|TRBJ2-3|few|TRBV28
TGTGCCAGCAGGTCTCTAGCGGGGGATACGCAGTATTTT
CASRSLAGDTQYF
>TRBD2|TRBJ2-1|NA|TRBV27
TGTGCCAGCAGTTTATTAGGCGGGAGGGCCCCAAATGAGCAGTTCTTC
CASSLLGGRAPNEQFF
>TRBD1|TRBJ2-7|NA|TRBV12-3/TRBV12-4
TGTGCCGGCAGTTTATTAGGGGGCTTAAGGGATGAGCAGTACTTC
CAGSLLGGLRDEQYF
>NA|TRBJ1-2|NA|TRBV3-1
TGTGCCAGCAGCCCCCGGGAGTCCGGCTACACCTTC
CASSPRESGYTF
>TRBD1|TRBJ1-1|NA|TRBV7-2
TGTGCCAGCAGCGGACAGGGGGCGAGAACTGAAGCTTTCTTT
CASSGQGARTEAFF
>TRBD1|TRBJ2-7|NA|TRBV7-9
TGTGCCAGCAGCTCGTGGGACAGAACCTACGAGCAGTACTTC
CASSSWDRTYEQYF
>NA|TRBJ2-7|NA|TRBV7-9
TGTGCCAGCAGCTTAGTTTTAGGGAGGCCGTACGAGCAGTACTTC
CASSLVLGRPYEQYF
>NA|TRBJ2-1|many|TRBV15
TGTGCCACCAGCAGAGATGACCGGGCAGGAGAAGGGGAGCAGTTCTTC
CATSRDDRAGEGEQFF
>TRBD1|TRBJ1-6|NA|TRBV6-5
TGTGCCAGCAGTTACGTGGACAGGTATAATTCACCCCTCCACTTT
CASSYVDRYNSPLHF
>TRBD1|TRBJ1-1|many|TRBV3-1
TGTGCCAGCAGCCAGGCAGGGGGGAACACTGAAGCTTTCTTT
CASSQAGGNTEAFF
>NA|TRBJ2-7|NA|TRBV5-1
TGCGCCAGCAGCTTCACGGGGATAAAGGGCGAGCAGTACTTC
CASSFTGIKGEQYF
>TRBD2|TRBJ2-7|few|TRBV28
TGTGCCAGCAGTTTTGTTTATATGGCGGGGGAATCCTACGAGCAGTACTTC
CASSFVYMAGESYEQYF
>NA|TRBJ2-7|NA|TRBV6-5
TGTGCCAGCAGTTACTTACAGGGAAACGAGCAGTACTTC
CASSYLQGNEQYF
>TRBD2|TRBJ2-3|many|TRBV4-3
TGCGCCAGCAGCAAGAGCGGGAGATTCACAGATACGCAGTATTTT
CASSKSGRFTDTQYF
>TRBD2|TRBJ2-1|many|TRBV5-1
TGCGCCAGCAGTCGCCTAGCGGGGGGGCTTACCTACAATGAGCAGTTCTTC
CASSRLAGGLTYNEQFF
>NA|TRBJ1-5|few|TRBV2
TGTGCCAGCAGTGAAGCGCTTCCAGGTCAGCCCCAGCATTTT
CASSEALPGQPQHF
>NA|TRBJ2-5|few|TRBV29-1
TGCAGCGTTGAAGATAGCTGGGGCGGCCAAGAGACCCAGTACTTC
CSVEDSWGGQETQYF
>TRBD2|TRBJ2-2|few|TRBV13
TGTGCCAGCAGCGCCCGACTAGCGGGAGGGCCAGGGGAGCTGTTTTTT
CASSARLAGGPGELFF
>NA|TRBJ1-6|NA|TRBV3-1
TGTGCCAGCAGGGCAGGGTTTTCACCCCTCCACTTT
CASRAGFSPLHF
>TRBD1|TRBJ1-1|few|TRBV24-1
TGTGCCACCAGTGATGCCGGGACAGGCGTACAAGAGAACACTGAAGCTTTCTTT
CATSDAGTGVQENTEAFF
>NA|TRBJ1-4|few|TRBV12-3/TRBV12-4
TGTGCCAGCAGTTTGAGGGGAAGGTCAGGGGAAAAACTGTTTTTT
CASSLRGRSGEKLFF
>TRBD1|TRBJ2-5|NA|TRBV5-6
TGTGCCAGCAGCTTTGAGGGGCAGGGACAGCCCCAAGAGACCCAGTACTTC
CASSFEGQGQPQETQYF
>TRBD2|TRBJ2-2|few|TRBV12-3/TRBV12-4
TGTGCCAGCAGTCGACTAGCGGAGAACACCGGGGAGCTGTTTTTT
CASSRLAENTGELFF
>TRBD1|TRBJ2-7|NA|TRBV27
TGTGCCAGAGATACTCGGACAGGGGACTACGAGCAGTACTTC
CARDTRTGDYEQYF
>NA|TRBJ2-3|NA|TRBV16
TGTGCCAGCAGCCAATCCAGAATCAGCACAGATACGCAGTATTTT
CASSQSRISTDTQYF
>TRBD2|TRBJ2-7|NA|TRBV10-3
TGTGCCATCAGTGAGTCGGCGACTAGCGGGAGGCAGTACTTC
CAISESATSGRQYF